The 17 T cell receptor beta chains given below trace back to one sample, sequenced in a study of blood T cell repertoires in COVID-19. Method: immunoSEQ multiplex PCR; TCRdb's copy keeps in-frame clones and lacks some. The sample comprises approximately 270,000 clones, 80% to 85% of which are singletons, and approximately 14% rests with the top ten. The specimen sequenced was peripheral blood. These receptors all stem from a person aged 70 to 85 with COVID-19, enrolled during active disease.

The chain joins TRBV7-5 to TRBJ2-2; the table calls TRBD2, which could not be checked here. TRBV7-5 is given as a pseudogene. This CDR3 comprises 16 residues. In DNA, the CDR3 is TGTGCCAGAAGCTCGGCTATAGCGGTAAACACCGGGGAGCTGTTTTTT. This gives the protein CARSSAIAVNTGELFF.

This chain connects TRBV15 to TRBJ1-2, with D perhaps matching TRBD1 (6 bases). CDR1 is LNHNV and CDR2 is YYDKDF in the germline V gene (reference sequence). CDR3 length: 13 amino acids. V was shortened by 9 bases and J by 2 bases, with 13 bases between the two germline ends. The CDR3 coding sequence is TGTGCCACGGGGGCAGGGGAAAACTATGGCTACACCTTC. Amino acid sequence: CATGAGENYGYTF.

The chain carries TRBV30 and TRBJ1-3; D uncertain. The CDR3 spans 15 residues. Looked up from germline, CDR1 is GTSNPN and CDR2 is SVGIG (reference sequence). V was pared by 2 bases and J by 0 bases, with 11 bases between. This CDR3 is CAWSPLKSSGNTIYF. In DNA form, the CDR3 reads TGTGCCTGGAGTCCTCTTAAGAGCTCTGGAAACACCATATATTTT.

The sample holds a few counts of this clone. The J gene is TRBJ1-1, the V gene TRBV29-1; D may be TRBD1 (5 bases). The CDR3 extends over 14 amino acids. The V and J ends lost 5 bases and 0 bases respectively, with 13 bases between them. Per the germline V gene, CDR1 is SQVTM and CDR2 is ANQGSEA. The DNA of the CDR3 is TGCAGCGTTTCTAAGGGGCAACTGAACACTGAAGCTTTCTTT. It yields the protein CSVSKGQLNTEAFF.

The chain carries TRBV6-6 and TRBJ2-2; TRBD1 agrees at 9 bases. J lost 6 bases, V lost 5 bases, and 10 bases had no gene match. Germline CDR1 is MNHNY and CDR2 is SVGAGI (reference sequence). The CDR3 length is 16 residues. The CDR3 spells CASSKGQGVFSGELFF. In DNA form, the CDR3 reads TGTGCCAGCAGTAAGGGACAGGGCGTTTTTTCCGGGGAGCTGTTTTTT.

The rearrangement joins TRBV27 to TRBJ2-1; TRBD2 matches 11 bases. V shed 5 bases and J 2 bases; nucleotides not matched to a gene: 14. The CDR3 extends over 19 amino acids. In germline, CDR1 is MNHEY, CDR2 SMNVEV (reference sequence). The CDR3 region is CASSPRVTSGKGTYNEQFF. CDR3 bases: TGTGCCAGCAGTCCACGGGTGACTAGCGGGAAAGGCACCTACAATGAGCAGTTCTTC.

This clone has a single count. The rearrangement joins TRBV4-1 to TRBJ2-1, with TRBD2 identical over 7 bases. Unmatched junction bases numbered 6, after V lost 1 base and J lost 0 bases. The germline gives CDR1 MGHRA, CDR2 YSYEKL. This CDR3 contains 17 residues. The chain's CDR3 is CASSQVSGPSSYNEQFF. The CDR3 DNA is TGCGCCAGCAGCCAAGTTAGCGGGCCGAGCTCCTACAATGAGCAGTTCTTC.

The chain is built from TRBV7-8 and TRBJ1-6, with 10 bases aligning to TRBD1. Germline-derived CDR1 and CDR2 are SGHVS and FQNEAQ. V shed 0 bases, J shed 6 bases, and the junction held 2 bases outside the gene matches. The CDR3 runs 16 residues. CDR3 coding DNA: TGTGCCAGCAGCTTAGCTGACAGGGGGCCTAATTCACCCCTCCACTTT. Its protein is CASSLADRGPNSPLHF.

This clone was counted between two and nine times. The rearrangement links TRBV19 to TRBJ2-7; 11 bases align to TRBD1. This CDR3 spans 16 amino acids. V was pared by 4 bases and J by 2 bases, with 7 bases of the junction left unmatched. The germline V gene has CDR1 LNHDA and CDR2 SQIVND (reference sequence). CDR3 in amino acids: CASSKLGQGATYEQYF. CDR3 nucleotides: TGTGCCAGTAGTAAGCTAGGACAGGGGGCGACCTACGAGCAGTACTTC.

The V call is TRBV24-1, the J call TRBJ2-1; 8 positions agree with TRBD1. J gave up 5 bases and V 3 bases, and 5 bases lay outside the gene matches. Germline V lookup: CDR1 KGHDR, CDR2 SFDVKD. This CDR3 contains 15 residues. CDR3 bases: TGTGCCACCAGTGATGCGGACAGGGACAACAATGAGCAGTTCTTC. The encoded protein is CATSDADRDNNEQFF.

This chain links TRBV3-1 (or the pseudogene TRBV3-2) with TRBJ2-7; 8 positions agree with TRBD2. Germline assignment: CDR1 LGHDT and CDR2 YNNKEL (reference sequence). V dropped 7 bases and J dropped 2; count of bases not matched to a gene: 13. The CDR3 is 16 amino acids. The CDR3 is CASTSNSGSNTYEQYF. CDR3 in DNA: TGTGCCAGCACCAGTAACAGCGGGAGCAATACCTACGAGCAGTACTTC.

The genes are TRBV6-6 and TRBJ2-5; TRBD1 is a possible D gene (6 bases). The V end lost 0 bases, the J end lost 5 bases, and 13 bases lay between the germline ends. The CDR3 loop spans 15 amino acids. Germline V gene lookup returns CDR1 MNHNY and CDR2 SVGAGI (reference sequence). CDR3 loop: CASSYSWGQWETQYF. Here the CDR3 DNA reads TGTGCCAGCAGTTACTCCTGGGGGCAGTGGGAGACCCAGTACTTC.

V is TRBV5-4 and J is TRBJ2-3, with TRBD2 matching 9 bases. Germline CDR1 is SGHNT and CDR2 is YYREEE (reference sequence). The CDR3 contains 15 residues. The V gene end was trimmed by 4 bases and the J gene end by 1 base; junction bases not matched to a gene: 4. DNA of the CDR3: TGTGCCAGCAGCACCCGGACTAGCGGCACAGATACGCAGTATTTT. Protein sequence: CASSTRTSGTDTQYF. The full variable domain, its missing parts supplied by reference TRBV5-4 and TRBJ2-3, is ETGVTQSPTHLIKTRGQQVTLRCSSQSGHNTVSWYQQALGQGPQFIFQYYREEENGRGNFPPRFSGLQFPNYSSELNVNALELDDSALYLCASSTRTSGTDTQYFGPGTRLTVL.

The CDR3 nucleotides are TGTGCCAGTAGTATTTCGGGGGGGCTCAATCAGCCCCAGCATTTT. Residues: CASSISGGLNQPQHF. V and J are TRBV19 and TRBJ1-5; maybe TRBD1 (6 bases). The CDR3 consists of 15 residues. Trimming shortened V by 3 bases and J by 3 bases, and 12 bases separated the two germline ends. Germline CDR1 and CDR2: LNHDA and SQIVND (reference sequence).

The chain couples TRBV27 to TRBJ1-4; perhaps TRBD1 as D (5 bases). Per germline, CDR1 MNHEY and CDR2 SMNVEV (reference sequence). This CDR3 spans 13 amino acids. Trimming stripped 6 bases from V and 6 bases from J, with 11 bases between. This CDR3 reads CASRHLQDEKLFF. The CDR3 coding sequence is TGTGCCAGCAGGCACCTACAGGATGAAAAACTGTTTTTT.

The chain is built from TRBV15 and TRBJ1-5; 9 bases agree with TRBD1. Germline loops: CDR1 LNHNV, CDR2 YYDKDF (reference sequence). This CDR3 is built from 16 residues. The junction had 5 bases not matched to a gene; V was cut back by 3 bases and J by 2 bases. Here the CDR3 reads CATSRGDRVGNQPQHF. The CDR3 DNA reads TGTGCCACCAGCAGGGGGGACAGGGTCGGCAATCAGCCCCAGCATTTT. Full variable domain (remainder filled in from reference TRBV15 and TRBJ1-5): DAMVIQNPRYQVTQFGKPVTLSCSQTLNHNVMYWYQQKSSQAPKLLFHYYDKDFNNEADTPDNFQSRRPNTSFCFLDIRSPGLGDTAMYLCATSRGDRVGNQPQHFGDGTRLSIL.

This chain links TRBV10-2 with TRBJ1-1, with TRBD1 as a possible D gene (6 bases). With 3 bases removed from V and 1 base from J, the gap between germline ends came to 9 bases. This CDR3 contains 14 residues. Germline CDR1 reads WSHSY; CDR2 reads SAAADI. The DNA for the CDR3 is TGCGCCAGCAGTGAAAGGGGGTCGAACACTGAAGCTTTCTTT. This translates into CASSERGSNTEAFF.